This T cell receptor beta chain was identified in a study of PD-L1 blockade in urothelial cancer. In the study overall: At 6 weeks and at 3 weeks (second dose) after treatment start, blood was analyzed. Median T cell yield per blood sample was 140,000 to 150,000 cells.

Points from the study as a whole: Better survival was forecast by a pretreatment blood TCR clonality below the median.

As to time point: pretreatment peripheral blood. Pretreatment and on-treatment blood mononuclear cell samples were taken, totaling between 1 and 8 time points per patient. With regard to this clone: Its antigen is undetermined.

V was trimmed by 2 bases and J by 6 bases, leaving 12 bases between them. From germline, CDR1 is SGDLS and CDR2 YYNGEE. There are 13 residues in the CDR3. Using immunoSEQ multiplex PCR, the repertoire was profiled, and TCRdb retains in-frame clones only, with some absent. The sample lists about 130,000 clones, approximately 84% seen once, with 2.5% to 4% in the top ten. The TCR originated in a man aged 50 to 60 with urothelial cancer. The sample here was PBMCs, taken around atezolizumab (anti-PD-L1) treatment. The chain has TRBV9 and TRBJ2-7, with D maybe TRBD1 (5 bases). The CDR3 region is CASSVAGLGEQYF. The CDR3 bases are TGTGCCAGCAGCGTGGCAGGGCTGGGCGAGCAGTACTTC.